This T cell receptor beta chain was profiled in a study of T cells expressing NK-cell markers. Study-wide context: Cells sorted as CD3+CD56+NKG2C+, CD3+CD56+NKG2C- and CD3+CD56-NKG2C+ T cells supplied the TCR beta repertoires.

Germline V gene data show CDR1 as MNHNS and CDR2 as SASEGT. The CDR3 is 15 amino acids. From the 5' RACE reads, TCRdb lists one entry per CDR3 protein and no DNA. Listed are hundreds of thousands of distinct CDR3 sequences; roughly 5.2% falls within the top ten. Source material: blood T cells: a sorted CD56 or NKG2C T cell subset, CD4+ or CD8+ T cells, or bulk PBMC T cells (not recorded which). This receptor was obtained from a man between 18 and 69 years old in good health. The chain recombines TRBV6-1 with TRBJ2-3; the D call from TCRdb, TRBD1, cannot be confirmed without DNA. CDR3 sequence reads: CASSPGYGFTDTQYF.